This T cell receptor beta chain was observed in a study of CD8 T cells in ankylosing spondylitis. Overall study results and limits: Significant enrichment of disease-linked clones was reportedly seen in matched ankylosing spondylitis synovial fluid. Reactive arthritis synovial fluid and blood previously showed some of these motif variants. Seemingly characteristic of ankylosing spondylitis blood was a TCR beta motif consisting of 7 or 8 highly homologous variants. With a CD8+ phenotype, disease-linked clones were relatively rare in peripheral blood.

This clonotype showed up many times. The target antigen is unknown. Relative to the germline gene, one junction end is altered; a read error may explain this. TCRdb fed the 5' RACE reads into MiXCR, producing one record per CDR3 protein. The sample has approximately 220,000 distinct CDR3 sequences, 25% to 30% seen once. This CDR3 has 16 amino acids. The germline CDR1 and CDR2 sequences are SSHAT and FNYEAQ (reference sequence). This rearrangement joins TRBV7-7 to TRBJ2-7; weak D call: TRBD2 (6 bases). The TCR sequence derives from a male donor with ankylosing spondylitis or in good health (not recorded which). The sequencing sample was made of blood, either unsorted or a sorted T cell fraction (not recorded which). The CDR3 DNA follows: TGTGCTAGCAGCCCCCTTGGAGGGCAAGTGGGCTACGAGCAGTACTTC. Residues: CASSPLGGQVGYEQYF. The entire variable domain, with the rest obtained from reference TRBV7-7 and TRBJ2-7, is as follows: GAGVSQSPRYKVTKRGQDVTLRCDPISSHATLYWYQQALGQGPEFLTYFNYEAQPDKSGLPSDRFSAERPEGSISTLTIQRTEQRDSAMYRCASSPLGGQVGYEQYFGPGTRLTVT.